The rows below give T cell receptor beta chains drawn from one sample of a study of T cells in Graves' hyperthyroidism and ophthalmopathy. In TCRdb, the multiplex PCR reads were re-called with MiXCR into one record per CDR3 protein. The repertoire holds over 700,000 distinct CDR3 sequences, around a third seen once, with less than 40% in the top ten. Sequencing used blood. The receptor set was obtained from a woman in her 40s with Graves' hyperthyroidism. Both conserved end residues are part of each CDR3. D genes are given only for firm matches. Part of the rows lack a size; the others show once, few, many or a class for expanded clones.

NA,TRBD1,TRBJ2-7,TRBV27,TGTGCCAGCAGTTCAACAGGGGTAGATTCCCACGAGCAGTACTTC,CASSSTGVDSHEQYF
few,TRBD1,TRBJ1-2,TRBV10-3,TGTGCCATCACCACAGGGGGGGATGGCTACACCTTC,CAITTGGDGYTF
NA,NA,TRBJ2-3,TRBV20-1,TGCAGTGCTCTTGACTCGACTCGGGGCACAGATACGCAGTATTTT,CSALDSTRGTDTQYF
NA,NA,TRBJ1-1,TRBV7-9,TGTGCCAGCAGCTTAGCGGGACGGGCGAACACTGAAGCTTTCTTT,CASSLAGRANTEAFF
NA,TRBD2,TRBJ2-3,TRBV10-3,TGTGCCATCAGTGAGAGAAGCGGGAGTCCCAAAGATACGCAGTATTTT,CAISERSGSPKDTQYF
NA,TRBD1,TRBJ1-2,TRBV11-1,TGTGCCTGGGGACAGGGAGGGAGCTACACCTTC,CAWGQGGSYTF
NA,NA,TRBJ1-5,TRBV6-5,TGTGCCATCAGTTACGAAGGGTTGGGGAGACAATGGGAGACTCAGCCCCAGCATTTT,CAISYEGLGRQWETQPQHF
once,TRBD1,TRBJ1-1,TRBV10-3,TGTGCCATCAGTTCGGCAGGGGGCTTCGGCACTGAAGCTTTCTTT,CAISSAGGFGTEAFF
many,NA,TRBJ2-5,TRBV12-3/TRBV12-4,TGTGCCAGCAGGTGGGGGTCGGAGACCCAGTACTTC,CASRWGSETQYF
NA,NA,TRBJ2-3,TRBV7-9,TGTGCCAGCAGCTACCTGAGAAGCACAGATACGCAGTATTTT,CASSYLRSTDTQYF
many,NA,TRBJ1-5,TRBV7-8,TGTGCCAGCAGCTGGACAGACCAGCCCCAGCATTTT,CASSWTDQPQHF
many,NA,TRBJ1-1,TRBV20-1,TGCAGTGCTAGAGACGTGCGGCAGAACACTGAAGCTTTCTTT,CSARDVRQNTEAFF
few,TRBD2,TRBJ2-2,TRBV4-1,TGCGCCAGCAGCACCCGGGAGGTTCGTGGGGAGCTGTTTTTT,CASSTREVRGELFF
many,NA,TRBJ2-7,TRBV9,TGTGCCAGCAGCGTAGGGGACTCAACCTACGAGCAGTACTTC,CASSVGDSTYEQYF
few,TRBD1,TRBJ2-7,TRBV4-2,TGTGCCAGCAGCCAGAGGACAGGGGCCTACGAGCAGTACTTC,CASSQRTGAYEQYF
NA,NA,TRBJ2-5,TRBV5-4,TGTGCCAGCAGCCAGGTCCGGGAAGAGACCCAGTACTTC,CASSQVREETQYF
many,NA,TRBJ1-6,TRBV6-1,TGTGCCAGCACTTTCAACTTGGAGTCACCCCTCCACTTT,CASTFNLESPLHF
many,NA,TRBJ1-1,TRBV15,TGTGCCACCAGCAGATCTAGGGGTAACACTGAAGCTTTCTTT,CATSRSRGNTEAFF
NA,TRBD1,TRBJ2-7,TRBV10-2,TGCGCCAGCAGGGGGGCCCTTGGGACAGATTTAGCCTACGAGCAGTACTTC,CASRGALGTDLAYEQYF
NA,TRBD2,TRBJ2-7,TRBV5-1,TGCGCCAGCAGCGAGGGACTAGCGGGGGTGGTCGAGCAGTACTTC,CASSEGLAGVVEQYF